This T cell receptor (beta chain) was captured in a study of blood T cell repertoires in COVID-19. Study details: PBMCs, B-cell-depleted T cells, or T cells provided the cDNA or gDNA that made up the material.

The authors' processing: Reference gene primer amplification in the assay estimated nucleated cell counts. The method was immunoSEQ multiplex PCR; TCRdb's version includes in-frame clones alone and lacks a portion of them. Clonal size and the V and J genes are those of that table, whereas D and trimming came from the DNA. The sample has 54,000 or so clones, 82% seen once. Enrolment of Seattle patients took place during active infection, and they were followed longitudinally. Sequences were obtained from peripheral blood. This TCR derives from an elderly man with COVID-19, enrolled during active disease.

The CDR3 DNA follows: TGTGCCAGCAGTTCCCTCCTGGACAGCGGTGGCGATGGCTACACCTTC. It yields the protein CASSSLLDSGGDGYTF. The V and J genes are TRBV28 and TRBJ1-2; maybe TRBD1 (6 bases). Per the germline V gene, CDR1 is MDHEN and CDR2 is SYDVKM. The CDR3 spans 16 residues. V lost 4 bases and J 6 bases, leaving 21 bases between the germline ends.